Presented here are 31 T cell receptor beta chains from one specimen sequenced in a study of control samples from healthy donors and cancer patients. The method was immunoSEQ multiplex PCR; TCRdb's version includes in-frame clones alone and lacks a portion of them. The table includes around 70,000 clones, more than 80% detected once. The sequenced sample was blood. The receptors originated from a man in his 60s in good health.

The rearrangement links TRBV12-5 to TRBJ1-1; D remains unclear. The germline V and J ends were trimmed by 5 bases and 5 bases, with 6 bases remaining between them. The CDR3 length is 11 residues. Germline CDR1 is LGHNT and CDR2 is FRNRAP. The CDR3: CASGQGTEAFF. The CDR3 DNA reads TGTGCTAGTGGTCAAGGGACTGAAGCTTTCTTT. The full variable domain, rest sourced from reference TRBV12-5 and TRBJ1-1, is DARVTQTPRHKVTEMGQEVTMRCQPILGHNTVFWYRQTMMQGLELLAYFRNRAPLDDSGMPKDRFSAEMPDATLATLKIQPSEPRDSAVYFCASGQGTEAFFGQGTRLTVV.

The chain is built from TRBV4-1 and TRBJ2-1; maybe TRBD2 (6 bases). The germline gives CDR1 MGHRA, CDR2 YSYEKL. The CDR3 is 16 amino acids. With 1 base removed from V and 0 bases from J, the gap between germline ends came to 10 bases. This CDR3 is CASSQVAASSYNEQFF. CDR3 nucleotides: TGCGCCAGCAGCCAAGTAGCGGCGAGCTCCTACAATGAGCAGTTCTTC.

This chain links TRBV5-4 with TRBJ2-7, with TRBD2 matching over 14 bases. Germline trimming cut 0 bases from V and 6 bases from J; bases unmatched to any gene: 5. Germline V gene sequence: CDR1 SGHNT, CDR2 YYREEE (reference sequence). The CDR3 has 16 amino acids. CDR3 sequence reads: CASSLEAGLAGGEQYF. CDR3 in DNA: TGTGCCAGCAGCTTGGAGGCAGGACTAGCGGGAGGCGAGCAGTACTTC.

This sequence joins TRBV7-3 and TRBJ1-1; D gene unclear. The CDR3 is made up of 15 amino acids. CDR1 SGHTA and CDR2 FQGTGA come from the germline V gene. The V gene lost 0 bases and the J gene lost 6 bases, with 14 bases spanning the gap. The CDR3 DNA reads TGTGCCAGCAGCTTAACGTCCGGCGGAGGCTCTGAAGCTTTCTTT. Its translation is CASSLTSGGGSEAFF.

This clone was picked up one time. The rearrangement joins TRBV25-1 to TRBJ2-7; 8 bases match TRBD1. The CDR3 extends over 14 amino acids. CDR1 MGHDK and CDR2 SYGVNS come from the germline V gene. The junction had 9 bases not matched to a gene; V was cut back by 8 bases and J by 3 bases. CDR3 region: CASEDPGTGYEQYF. The CDR3 nucleotides read TGTGCCAGCGAGGACCCCGGGACAGGCTACGAGCAGTACTTC.

The chain is built from TRBV5-4 and TRBJ1-2, with a possible D match to TRBD1 (6 bases). V was pared by 0 bases and J by 4 bases, with 22 bases between. The CDR3 consists of 18 residues. CDR1 and CDR2 from the germline V gene are SGHNT and YYREEE (reference sequence). CDR3 in amino acids: CASSLGGGRGSLGYGYTF. For the CDR3, the DNA is TGTGCCAGCAGCTTGGGCGGGGGCAGGGGCTCCCTAGGCTATGGCTACACCTTC. Full variable domain (remainder filled in from reference TRBV5-4 and TRBJ1-2): ETGVTQSPTHLIKTRGQQVTLRCSSQSGHNTVSWYQQALGQGPQFIFQYYREEENGRGNFPPRFSGLQFPNYSSELNVNALELDDSALYLCASSLGGGRGSLGYGYTFGSGTRLTVV.

This clone was seen a few times. The chain combines TRBV5-8 with TRBJ2-7, with D possibly called TRBD1 or TRBD2 (5 bases each). In germline, CDR1 is SGHTS, CDR2 YDEGEE. The V end lost 3 bases, the J end lost 1 base, and 14 bases lay between the germline ends. This CDR3 contains 15 residues. This CDR3 reads CASSWPGTKSYEQYF. The CDR3 DNA is TGTGCCAGCAGCTGGCCGGGGACCAAGTCCTACGAGCAGTACTTC. The full variable domain, completed using reference TRBV5-8 and TRBJ2-7, is EAGVTQSPTHLIKTRGQQATLRCSPISGHTSVYWYQQALGLGLQFLLWYDEGEERNRGNFPPRFSGRQFPNYSSELNVNALELEDSALYLCASSWPGTKSYEQYFGPGTRLTVT.

CDR3 in amino acids: CASSYGSPGELFF. In DNA form, the CDR3 reads TGTGCCAGCAGTTATGGGAGCCCCGGGGAGCTGTTTTTT. The chain has TRBV12-3 or TRBV12-4 and TRBJ2-2; D is perhaps TRBD2 (5 bases). The CDR3 is 13 residues long. V gave up 4 bases and J gave up 6 bases, with 9 bases separating them.

The chain combines TRBV5-1 with TRBJ2-5; D may be TRBD2 (7 bases). V dropped 0 bases and J dropped 4 bases, with 16 bases sitting between them. The CDR3 has 16 residues. Germline values: CDR1 SGHRS, CDR2 YFSETQ. The CDR3 DNA sequence: TGCGCCAGCAGCTTGGTCGGGGGGCGGTTTATAGAGACCCAGTACTTC. Amino acids: CASSLVGGRFIETQYF. The full variable domain, its missing parts supplied by reference TRBV5-1 and TRBJ2-5, is KAGVTQTPRYLIKTRGQQVTLSCSPISGHRSVSWYQQTPGQGLQFLFEYFSETQRNKGNFPGRFSGRQFSNSRSEMNVSTLELGDSALYLCASSLVGGRFIETQYFGPGTRLLVL.

J is TRBJ1-2 and V is TRBV6-5, with 8 positions matching TRBD1. This CDR3 is built from 16 residues. The germline gives CDR1 MNHEY, CDR2 SVGAGI. Unmatched junction bases numbered 11, after V lost 2 bases and J lost 6 bases. CDR3 amino acids: CASSYTPRTGKDGYTF. Written as DNA, the CDR3 is TGTGCCAGCAGTTACACTCCGAGGACAGGGAAGGATGGCTACACCTTC.

The V gene is TRBV6-2 or TRBV6-3, the J gene TRBJ2-5; a weak D match, TRBD2 (5 bases). The V and J ends lost 2 bases and 0 bases respectively, with 19 bases between them. The germline V gene encodes CDR1 MNHEY and CDR2 SVGEGT. The CDR3 contains 18 residues. CDR3 residues: CASSYPGPSLTYQETQYF. DNA for the CDR3: TGTGCCAGCAGTTACCCAGGCCCTAGCCTAACATACCAAGAGACCCAGTACTTC.

This rearrangement joins TRBV29-1 to TRBJ2-7; D could derive from TRBD1 or TRBD2 (5 bases each). CDR1 and CDR2 from the germline V gene are SQVTM and ANQGSEA. The CDR3 sequence is 14 residues long. V lost 6 bases and J 0 bases, leaving 15 bases between the germline ends. The CDR3 DNA follows: TGCAGCGTCTCTCAGGGACGGAGCTCCTACGAGCAGTACTTC. Residues: CSVSQGRSSYEQYF.

This chain uses TRBV27 with TRBJ1-1; D uncertain. CDR3 length: 13 residues. V lost 0 bases, J lost 1 base, and 3 bases lay in between. The germline V gene encodes CDR1 MNHEY and CDR2 SMNVEV (reference sequence). CDR3: CASSLSENTEAFF. The DNA for the CDR3 is TGTGCCAGCAGTTTATCGGAGAACACTGAAGCTTTCTTT.

The chain has TRBV5-5 and TRBJ1-2; 9 bases agree with TRBD1. The CDR3 is made up of 14 amino acids. Unmatched junction bases numbered 3, after V lost 3 bases and J lost 3 bases. Looked up from germline, CDR1 is SGHKS and CDR2 is YYEKEE (reference sequence). Written as DNA, the CDR3 is TGTGCCAGCAGCTACCGACAGGGGGACTATGGCTACACCTTC. Amino acid sequence: CASSYRQGDYGYTF.

This clone showed up just a few times. The J gene is TRBJ2-1, the V gene TRBV19; TRBD2 matches at 11 bases. The CDR3 is 19 amino acids. Looked up from germline, CDR1 is LNHDA and CDR2 is SQIVND (reference sequence). After removal of 3 bases from V and 2 bases from J, the junction contained 12 bases not matched to a gene. CDR3 protein: CASSIKTIRLAGPYNEQFF. For the CDR3, the DNA is TGTGCCAGTAGTATCAAAACCATCCGACTAGCGGGACCCTACAATGAGCAGTTCTTC. The full variable domain, in which reference TRBV19 and TRBJ2-1 provide the parts outside the CDR3, is DGGITQSPKYLFRKEGQNVTLSCEQNLNHDAMYWYRQDPGQGLRLIYYSQIVNDFQKGDIAEGYSVSREKKESFPLTVTSAQKNPTAFYLCASSIKTIRLAGPYNEQFFGPGTRLTVL.

The J gene is TRBJ2-7, the V gene TRBV6-6, with D unresolved. The CDR3 consists of 11 residues. Germline V gene lookup returns CDR1 MNHNY and CDR2 SVGAGI (reference sequence). Trimming stripped 2 bases from V and 4 bases from J, with 3 bases between. CDR3 residues: CASSYKYEQYF. The CDR3 DNA sequence: TGTGCCAGCAGTTACAAGTACGAGCAGTACTTC.

J is TRBJ2-7 and V is TRBV27; D unclear. V was trimmed by 6 bases and J by 3 bases, leaving 15 bases between them. The CDR3 is 14 amino acids. Germline CDR1 MNHEY, CDR2 SMNVEV (reference sequence). CDR3 residues: CASSPTRISYEQYF. The CDR3, as DNA: TGTGCCAGCAGCCCGACACGGATTAGCTACGAGCAGTACTTC.

The chain joins TRBV27 to TRBJ2-2; 7 bases align to TRBD1. The CDR3 extends over 17 amino acids. The V gene end was trimmed by 3 bases and the J gene end by 1 base; junction bases not matched to a gene: 8. Germline V gives CDR1 MNHEY, CDR2 SMNVEV (reference sequence). Here the CDR3 DNA reads TGTGCCAGCAGTTTTAGAGGGGGCGAATTGAACACCGGGGAGCTGTTTTTT. Protein sequence: CASSFRGGELNTGELFF.

The rearrangement uses TRBV7-3 and TRBJ1-5; D gene ambiguous. V was clipped by 2 bases and J by 3 bases, with 2 bases between them. This CDR3 region has 12 residues. CDR1 and CDR2 (germline): SGHTA, FQGTGA. Written as DNA, the CDR3 is TGTGCCAGCAGCTTATACAATCAGCCCCAGCATTTT. This sequence encodes CASSLYNQPQHF. Looking up the rest from reference TRBV7-3 and TRBJ1-5 gives the full variable domain: GAGVSQTPSNKVTEKGKYVELRCDPISGHTALYWYRQSLGQGPEFLIYFQGTGAADDSGLPNDRFFAVRPEGSVSTLKIQRTERGDSAVYLCASSLYNQPQHFGDGTRLSIL.

The chain uses TRBV7-6 and TRBJ2-1; no reliable D call. V lost 1 base and J lost 0, with 7 bases in between. There are 15 residues in the CDR3. Germline V gene lookup returns CDR1 SGHVS and CDR2 FNYEAQ. DNA for the CDR3: TGTGCCAGCAGCTTAGATAGGAGCTCCTACAATGAGCAGTTCTTC. It encodes CASSLDRSSYNEQFF.

The chain is built from TRBV6-6 and TRBJ2-2; no firm D call. This CDR3 region has 15 residues. Trimming left V 5 bases short and J 5 bases short, with 15 bases between. Per the germline V gene, CDR1 is MNHNY and CDR2 is SVGAGI (reference sequence). DNA of the CDR3: TGTGCCAGCAGTCCCGGTGATGCGGCGACCGGGGAGCTGTTTTTT. Translated: CASSPGDAATGELFF.

This chain uses TRBV6-6 with TRBJ2-3; 11 nucleotides agree with TRBD1. The CDR3 has 16 residues. Germline V gene lookup returns CDR1 MNHNY and CDR2 SVGAGI (reference sequence). V lost 6 bases and J lost 5; bases outside the gene matches: 10. CDR3 amino acids: CASRPRTGGQGDTQYF. The CDR3 DNA reads TGTGCCAGCAGGCCACGGACAGGGGGCCAGGGAGATACGCAGTATTTT.

The rearrangement uses TRBV2 and TRBJ1-2; 7 positions agree with TRBD1. After removal of 6 bases from V and 4 bases from J, the junction contained 8 bases not matched to a gene. This CDR3 is 14 amino acids long. The V gene's germline CDR1 is SNHLY and CDR2 FYNNEI. The CDR3 here is CASRMGQSTYGYTF. The CDR3 nucleotides read TGTGCCAGCAGGATGGGACAGTCAACCTATGGCTACACCTTC.

This sequence joins TRBV5-4 and TRBJ1-1; 7 nucleotides match TRBD1. The CDR3 consists of 15 residues. After removal of 0 bases from V and 5 bases from J, the junction contained 7 bases not matched to a gene. In germline, CDR1 is SGHNT, CDR2 YYREEE (reference sequence). The DNA for the CDR3 is TGTGCCAGCAGCTTGGGCGGGACAGCTGGTACTGAAGCTTTCTTT. Its protein product is CASSLGGTAGTEAFF.

The V call is TRBV27, the J call TRBJ2-7, with TRBD2 as a possible D gene (6 bases). The germline V gene encodes CDR1 MNHEY and CDR2 SMNVEV (reference sequence). Deletions cut 0 bases from V and 2 bases from J, with 17 bases between. The CDR3 is made up of 17 amino acids. CDR3 region: CASSLSRGRLLAYEQYF. The CDR3 coding sequence is TGTGCCAGCAGTTTATCGCGGGGCAGGTTATTGGCCTACGAGCAGTACTTC.

The chain employs TRBV2 and TRBJ1-1; D is undetermined. The V gene's germline CDR1 is SNHLY and CDR2 FYNNEI. V was trimmed by 5 bases and J by 0 bases, leaving 10 bases between them. The CDR3 sequence is 14 residues long. The CDR3 nucleotides read TGTGCCAGCAGTCTGACGGTCATGAACACTGAAGCTTTCTTT. It codes for CASSLTVMNTEAFF.

The chain uses TRBV5-1 and TRBJ2-1; tentatively, D is TRBD1 (6 bases). Germline CDR1 reads SGHRS; CDR2 reads YFSETQ. V was trimmed by 3 bases and J by 5 bases, leaving 12 bases between them. The length of the CDR3 is 14 residues. This CDR3 reads CASSSGDTHNEQFF. The CDR3 DNA is TGCGCCAGCAGCTCTGGGGACACGCACAATGAGCAGTTCTTC.

The chain employs TRBV6-5 and TRBJ1-1; 9 nucleotides line up with TRBD1. With V trimmed by 5 bases and J by 4 bases, 8 bases remained unmatched. The CDR3 totals 15 residues. Germline values: CDR1 MNHEY, CDR2 SVGAGI. CDR3 protein: CASSRRTGETTEAFF. Here the CDR3 DNA reads TGTGCCAGCAGTCGACGGACAGGGGAGACCACTGAAGCTTTCTTT.

This chain's CDR3 is CASSAPGQGAGDTQYF. CDR3 sequence (DNA): TGTGCCAGTAGTGCACCCGGACAGGGGGCAGGGGATACGCAGTATTTT. The rearrangement links TRBV19 to TRBJ2-3, with TRBD1 identical over 11 bases. The germline CDR1 and CDR2 sequences are LNHDA and SQIVND (reference sequence). The junction had 10 bases not matched to a gene; V was cut back by 5 bases and J by 6 bases. This CDR3 comprises 16 residues. The complete variable domain, with remaining parts taken from reference TRBV19 and TRBJ2-3, reads DGGITQSPKYLFRKEGQNVTLSCEQNLNHDAMYWYRQDPGQGLRLIYYSQIVNDFQKGDIAEGYSVSREKKESFPLTVTSAQKNPTAFYLCASSAPGQGAGDTQYFGPGTRLTVL.

V is TRBV27 and J is TRBJ2-7; 8 bases match TRBD1. CDR1 and CDR2 (germline): MNHEY, SMNVEV (reference sequence). The V segment lost 6 bases and the J segment 7 bases; nucleotides outside the gene matches: 11. The CDR3 covers 14 residues. The CDR3 reads CASSLSRTGREQYF. CDR3 sequence (DNA): TGTGCCAGCAGCCTAAGTCGGACAGGGCGGGAGCAGTACTTC.

This clone was picked up one time. The chain has TRBV5-1 and TRBJ2-3, with D perhaps matching TRBD1 or TRBD2 (5 bases each). V shed 0 bases and J shed 1 base, with 12 bases lying between them. Looked up from germline, CDR1 is SGHRS and CDR2 is YFSETQ. The CDR3 loop spans 16 amino acids. The CDR3 DNA reads TGCGCCAGCAGCTTGGCCGGGGCAAGGGGCACAGATACGCAGTATTTT. The encoded protein is CASSLAGARGTDTQYF.